Following are 29 T cell receptor beta chains from one sample sequenced in a study of blood T cell repertoires in COVID-19. Data came from immunoSEQ multiplex PCR; TCRdb stores just in-frame clones and leaves some out. The sample has under 250,000 clones; around 80% are singletons. Sequencing was carried out using peripheral blood. The receptors shown here come from a woman in her sixties or seventies with acute or convalescent COVID-19.

The genes are TRBV5-1 and TRBJ2-7, with D perhaps TRBD2 (6 bases). Trimming shortened V by 1 base and J by 2 bases, and 19 bases separated the two germline ends. The CDR3 sequence is 17 residues long. Germline V gives CDR1 SGHRS, CDR2 YFSETQ. CDR3 nucleotides: TGCGCCAGCAGCTTGTCCCCGTCCCCGGGAGTCCCCTACGAGCAGTACTTC. This codes for CASSLSPSPGVPYEQYF.

V gene TRBV5-1 combines with J gene TRBJ1-1; 8 nucleotides line up with TRBD1. The CDR3 has 16 amino acids. With V trimmed by 4 bases and J by 2 bases, 10 bases remained unmatched. Germline lookup yields CDR1 SGHRS and CDR2 YFSETQ. CDR3 in amino acids: CASSPVAGGPNTEAFF. Written as DNA, the CDR3 is TGCGCCAGCAGCCCTGTGGCAGGGGGCCCCAACACTGAAGCTTTCTTT.

The genes are TRBV11-1 and TRBJ2-1; TRBD2 might be the D (5 bases). The V gene's germline CDR1 is SGHAT and CDR2 FQDESV (reference sequence). This CDR3 has 15 residues. The V end lost 6 bases, the J end lost 0 bases, and 12 bases lay between the germline ends. CDR3 residues: CASSSDRSSYNEQFF. CDR3 sequence (DNA): TGTGCCAGCAGTAGCGACCGGAGCTCCTACAATGAGCAGTTCTTC.

This clone was observed a few times. The DNA of the CDR3 is TGTGCCAGCAGTTTACATAGCACAGATACGCAGTATTTT. This codes for CASSLHSTDTQYF. V is TRBV12-3 or TRBV12-4 and J is TRBJ2-3; D not resolved. This CDR3 comprises 13 residues. Deletions cut 2 bases from V and 0 bases from J, with 3 bases between.

V usage is TRBV5-1 and J usage is TRBJ1-2; the D gene is possibly TRBD1 (6 bases). This CDR3 region has 14 residues. Germline CDR1 reads SGHRS; CDR2 reads YFSETQ. V lost 0 bases, J lost 4 bases, and 10 bases lay in between. CDR3 sequence (DNA): TGCGCCAGCAGCTTGGGACAGGACGGCTATGGCTACACCTTC. It encodes CASSLGQDGYGYTF.

The rearrangement links TRBV6-6 to TRBJ1-5; D possibly corresponds to TRBD1 (5 bases). Between the trimmed V and J ends, which lost 0 bases and 7 bases, there was a span of 13 bases. CDR1 and CDR2 (germline): MNHNY, SVGAGI (reference sequence). The CDR3 covers 15 residues. The CDR3 spells CASSYSVRAYQPQHF. The CDR3 DNA follows: TGTGCCAGCAGTTACTCCGTCAGGGCTTACCAGCCCCAGCATTTT.

The chain couples TRBV5-1 to TRBJ2-7, with a possible D match to TRBD2 (5 bases). Germline V gene sequence: CDR1 SGHRS, CDR2 YFSETQ. V was pared by 1 base and J by 4 bases, with 15 bases between. The CDR3 length is 15 residues. This CDR3 reads CASSLTEAQNYEQYF. The DNA of the CDR3 is TGCGCCAGCAGCTTGACGGAGGCCCAGAATTACGAGCAGTACTTC.

V gene TRBV19 combines with J gene TRBJ1-1; D may be TRBD1 (6 bases). V dropped 3 bases and J dropped 4 bases, with 12 bases sitting between them. CDR3 length: 14 amino acids. CDR1 LNHDA and CDR2 SQIVND come from the germline V gene (reference sequence). The CDR3 sequence is CASSMGGGGTEAFF. DNA for the CDR3: TGTGCCAGTAGTATGGGAGGGGGAGGCACTGAAGCTTTCTTT.

This clone was detected ten times or more. The DNA for the CDR3 is TGTGCCAGCAGCTTGCTCGTCAGGGCTAACACTGAAGCTTTCTTT. It codes for CASSLLVRANTEAFF. The chain has TRBV5-6 and TRBJ1-1, with D maybe TRBD1 (5 bases). The germline CDR1 and CDR2 sequences are SGHDT and YYEEEE. This CDR3 contains 15 residues. Deletions cut 1 base from V and 2 bases from J, with 12 bases between.

A few counts support this clone. The rearrangement joins TRBV27 to TRBJ2-7, with 9 bases that match TRBD1. Germline lookup yields CDR1 MNHEY and CDR2 SMNVEV (reference sequence). This CDR3 comprises 14 residues. The trim removed 4 bases at V and 2 bases at J, leaving 3 bases unmatched. This CDR3 reads CASSWGTGPYEQYF. CDR3 bases: TGTGCCAGCAGTTGGGGGACAGGGCCCTACGAGCAGTACTTC.

V usage is TRBV29-1 and J usage is TRBJ1-5, with D tentatively TRBD1 (5 bases). CDR3 size: 12 residues. Trimming cost V 4 bases and J 5 bases, with 9 bases left between them. Germline V CDR1 and CDR2: SQVTM, ANQGSEA. The CDR3 sequence is CSVGQGDQPQHF. CDR3 nucleotides: TGCAGCGTTGGTCAGGGTGATCAGCCCCAGCATTTT.

The rearrangement joins TRBV7-3 to TRBJ1-2; D may be TRBD1 (6 bases). V lost 2 bases and J 3 bases, leaving 10 bases between the germline ends. Per the germline V gene, CDR1 is SGHTA and CDR2 is FQGTGA. This CDR3 has 14 amino acids. The CDR3 coding sequence is TGTGCCAGCAGCTTATATCCAGGGGACTATGGCTACACCTTC. Translating it yields CASSLYPGDYGYTF.

The rearrangement uses TRBV18 and TRBJ2-1, with D possibly being TRBD1 (5 bases). Germline loops: CDR1 KGHSH, CDR2 LQKENI. The length of the CDR3 is 15 residues. V lost 0 bases and J 4 bases, leaving 10 bases between the germline ends. The CDR3 DNA reads TGTGCCAGCTCACCACCGCAGGGTCCTTACAATGAGCAGTTCTTC. It is translated as CASSPPQGPYNEQFF. Drawing the rest from reference TRBV18 and TRBJ2-1, the complete variable domain is NAGVMQNPRHLVRRRGQEARLRCSPMKGHSHVYWYRQLPEEGLKFMVYLQKENIIDESGMPKERFSAEFPKEGPSILRIQQVVRGDSAAYFCASSPPQGPYNEQFFGPGTRLTVL.

This chain joins TRBV2 and TRBJ2-2, with TRBD2 matching 12 bases. CDR1 is SNHLY and CDR2 is FYNNEI in the germline V gene. The CDR3 extends over 15 amino acids. V was clipped by 8 bases and J by 5 bases; unmatched bases: 6. Here the CDR3 DNA reads TGTGCCAGCGGGGGACTAGCGGGCCCGACCGGGGAGCTGTTTTTT. This sequence encodes CASGGLAGPTGELFF.

V is TRBV5-6 and J is TRBJ2-1; the D gene is possibly TRBD2 (5 bases). V dropped 0 bases and J dropped 6 bases, with 16 bases sitting between them. In germline, CDR1 is SGHDT, CDR2 YYEEEE. The CDR3 spans 16 residues. As DNA, the CDR3 is TGTGCCAGCAGCTTGGTTGGTGGGAGAGGTTCCAATGAGCAGTTCTTC. Translation: CASSLVGGRGSNEQFF.

The rearrangement links TRBV19 to TRBJ1-2; TRBD1 matches at 12 bases. Per the germline V gene, CDR1 is LNHDA and CDR2 is SQIVND (reference sequence). This CDR3 contains 18 residues. Trimming at V came to 3 bases and at J to 8 bases, leaving 16 bases not matched to a gene. DNA of the CDR3: TGTGCCAGTAGTATCACCGGGACAGGGGGCCTTAGGGTAGGCGGCTACACCTTC. Its protein is CASSITGTGGLRVGGYTF.

This rearrangement joins TRBV4-1 to TRBJ2-1; TRBD2 agrees at 7 bases. The germline V gene encodes CDR1 MGHRA and CDR2 YSYEKL. The CDR3 sequence is 17 residues long. V was clipped by 0 bases and J by 3 bases; unmatched bases: 8. Written as DNA, the CDR3 is TGCGCCAGCAGCCAAGATACAGCGGGGTCCCTCTACAATGAGCAGTTCTTC. It specifies CASSQDTAGSLYNEQFF.

V and J are TRBV5-4 and TRBJ2-7; TRBD1 might be the D (6 bases). The CDR3 totals 13 residues. The germline V gene has CDR1 SGHNT and CDR2 YYREEE (reference sequence). The V and J ends lost 1 base and 7 bases respectively, with 12 bases between them. The CDR3 here is CASSLQGLGEQYF. CDR3 bases: TGTGCCAGCAGCTTGCAGGGGCTGGGAGAGCAGTACTTC.

This clone was seen a handful of times. The J gene is TRBJ1-5, the V gene TRBV19, with a weak D call TRBD1 (5 bases). The V gene lost 2 bases and the J gene lost 4 bases, with 9 bases spanning the gap. The CDR3 is made up of 14 amino acids. Germline-derived CDR1 and CDR2 are LNHDA and SQIVND (reference sequence). The CDR3 DNA is TGTGCCAGTAGTATACGGCAGGGAAATCAGCCCCAGCATTTT. It codes for CASSIRQGNQPQHF.

This clone was seen only once. This chain connects TRBV2 to TRBJ2-1, with D perhaps matching TRBD2 (5 bases). V dropped 3 bases and J dropped 4 bases, with 10 bases sitting between them. The CDR3 contains 14 residues. Germline CDR1 reads SNHLY; CDR2 reads FYNNEI. The CDR3 DNA follows: TGTGCCAGCAGTGATTTTGGAGGTTACAATGAGCAGTTCTTC. Its protein product is CASSDFGGYNEQFF.

This clone was counted a single time. The chain links TRBV5-1 to TRBJ2-3; TRBD2 aligns across 9 bases. The CDR3 covers 18 residues. After removal of 0 bases from V and 2 bases from J, the junction contained 10 bases not matched to a gene. Germline lookup yields CDR1 SGHRS and CDR2 YFSETQ. CDR3 nucleotides: TGCGCCAGCAGCTTGGCCGGAACTAGCGGGTTACTCACAGATACGCAGTATTTT. Translated, it gives CASSLAGTSGLLTDTQYF. Looking up the rest from reference TRBV5-1 and TRBJ2-3 gives the full variable domain: KAGVTQTPRYLIKTRGQQVTLSCSPISGHRSVSWYQQTPGQGLQFLFEYFSETQRNKGNFPGRFSGRQFSNSRSEMNVSTLELGDSALYLCASSLAGTSGLLTDTQYFGPGTRLTVL.

J is TRBJ1-6 and V is TRBV5-4, with D maybe TRBD1 (6 bases). Trimming shortened V by 4 bases and J by 8 bases, and 13 bases separated the two germline ends. The germline CDR1 and CDR2 sequences are SGHNT and YYREEE (reference sequence). This CDR3 contains 14 residues. The CDR3 sequence is CASSREQGYSPLHF. In DNA, the CDR3 is TGTGCCAGCAGCCGAGAACAGGGTTATTCACCCCTCCACTTT.

The chain recombines TRBV6-6 with TRBJ2-7, with a weak D call TRBD1 (5 bases). The V end lost 0 bases, the J end lost 3 bases, and 12 bases lay between the germline ends. CDR1 is MNHNY and CDR2 is SVGAGI in the germline V gene (reference sequence). This CDR3 has 15 residues. The DNA of the CDR3 is TGTGCCAGCAGTTACTCGTTCGACAGCGTCTACGAGCAGTACTTC. Translated, it gives CASSYSFDSVYEQYF.

V is TRBV7-6 and J is TRBJ2-2; 7 nucleotides align to TRBD2. V lost 3 bases, J lost 7 bases, and 8 bases stayed unmatched. The CDR3 is made up of 15 amino acids. Germline V gene lookup returns CDR1 SGHVS and CDR2 FNYEAQ. The CDR3: CASSLESLANGELFF. Here the CDR3 DNA reads TGTGCCAGCAGCTTGGAGTCACTAGCGAACGGGGAGCTGTTTTTT.

The rearrangement links TRBV10-3 to TRBJ1-2; no reliable D call. The V gene's germline CDR1 is ENHRY and CDR2 SYGVKD. This CDR3 region has 13 residues. The V end was cut by 0 bases, the J end by 8 bases, with 10 bases between. The CDR3 DNA follows: TGTGCCATCAGTGAGTCGGGGAGGCCGGGCTACACCTTC. Amino acids: CAISESGRPGYTF.

The rearrangement uses TRBV10-3 and TRBJ2-3; 8 bases are a match to TRBD2. CDR1 is ENHRY, CDR2 SYGVKD, per germline. The CDR3 has 14 amino acids. The trim removed 5 bases at V and 2 bases at J, leaving 3 bases unmatched. As DNA, the CDR3 is TGTGCCATCAGTTTAGCGGGGACCACAGATACGCAGTATTTT. The encoded protein is CAISLAGTTDTQYF.

Only a few counts were recorded for this clone. The J gene is TRBJ1-6, the V gene TRBV21-1. TRBV21-1 is given as a pseudogene. There are 14 residues in the CDR3. The CDR3 region is CASAGGPKDSPLHF. The CDR3 DNA reads TGTGCCAGCGCGGGGGGCCCAAAGGATTCACCCCTCCACTTT.

This chain links TRBV7-9 with TRBJ2-1; 12 bases are a match to TRBD2. Per the germline V gene, CDR1 is SEHNR and CDR2 is FQNEAQ (reference sequence). CDR3 length: 16 residues. Trimming cost V 5 bases and J 6 bases; bases outside gene matches: 8. The CDR3 coding sequence is TGTGCCAGCAGCCCTCGACTAGCGGGAGACACCAATGAGCAGTTCTTC. It is translated as CASSPRLAGDTNEQFF.

The chain couples TRBV21-1 to TRBJ2-7; no DNA check was done on the table's D call, TRBD2. TRBV21-1 is a recognized pseudogene. This CDR3 has 15 residues. CDR3 DNA sequence: TGTGCCAGCAGCGTTAAGCGGGAGACTCCCTACGAGCAGTACTTC. Translating gives CASSVKRETPYEQYF.